The 22 T cell receptor beta chains presented below share a single source sample, sequenced in a study of tumor and adjacent non-tumor tissue in lung cancer. Three rounds of nested PCR, following a modified ARM-PCR protocol, produced the TCRbeta library. TCRdb reprocessed the multiplex PCR reads with MiXCR, giving one entry per CDR3 protein. This table has roughly 200,000 distinct CDR3 sequences, about 71% appearing once. RNA was extracted from bulk tissue without any cell sorting. Sequences were obtained from lung tumor tissue. The receptors shown here come from a man between 60 and 75 years old with non-small cell lung cancer.

The table lists this clonotype with a count of one. The chain recombines TRBV5-1 with TRBJ1-4; the match to TRBD1 covers 7 bases. This CDR3 contains 14 residues. With V trimmed by 4 bases and J by 3 bases, 3 bases remained unmatched. CDR1 is SGHRS, CDR2 YFSETQ, per germline. The CDR3 nucleotides are TGCGCCAGCAGCCGGGACAGCCCTAATGAAAAACTGTTTTTT. Translating it yields CASSRDSPNEKLFF.

The chain couples TRBV11-1 to TRBJ2-1, with D perhaps given as TRBD1 or TRBD2 (5 bases each). This CDR3 comprises 17 residues. Between the trimmed V and J ends, which lost 3 bases and 6 bases, there was a span of 21 bases. Germline CDR1 reads SGHAT; CDR2 reads FQDESV (reference sequence). The CDR3 bases are TGTGCCAGCAGCTTTCTGGGTCGAGGGGCTAAGGGCAATGAGCAGTTCTTC. Translated, it gives CASSFLGRGAKGNEQFF.

This clonotype was seen at least ten times. The chain joins TRBV28 to TRBJ2-7; D ambiguous. Trimming took off 3 bases at V and 4 bases at J, with 7 bases between the two ends. The CDR3 totals 12 residues. CDR1 MDHEN and CDR2 SYDVKM come from the germline V gene. The CDR3 loop reads CASSLGEYEQYF. CDR3 sequence (DNA): TGTGCCAGCAGTTTGGGCGAATACGAGCAGTACTTC.

Note on this clonotype: One junction end does not reproduce the germline sequence, and a read error may be involved. This chain links TRBV11-3 with TRBJ2-7; possibly TRBD2 for D (6 bases). The CDR3 length is 14 residues. The germline CDR1 and CDR2 sequences are SGHNT and YENEEA. DNA for the CDR3: TGTGCCATCAGCTTAGCTCTTAGCGGCTACGAGCAGTATTTC. This encodes CAISLALSGYEQYF.

With respect to this clonotype: At one boundary the junction diverges from the germline segment, which might be a read error. The V call is TRBV20-1, the J call TRBJ2-7; TRBD2 is a possible D gene (5 bases). The CDR3 spans 11 residues. Per germline, CDR1 DFQATT and CDR2 SNEGSKA (reference sequence). The CDR3 region has the DNA TGCAGTGTTAGTGAGGGTTACGAGCAGAACTTC. This encodes CSVSEGYEQNF.

V is TRBV29-1 and J is TRBJ2-7, with 10 bases identical to TRBD1. The CDR3 is 16 amino acids. Looked up from germline, CDR1 is SQVTM and CDR2 is ANQGSEA. V dropped 8 bases and J dropped 5; count of bases not matched to a gene: 18. The CDR3 coding sequence is TGCAGCATTCAAACACGGACAGGGGGTGAAGGAGACGAGCAGTACTTC. It yields the protein CSIQTRTGGEGDEQYF.

For this clonotype: One base away lies a much larger clone, so this may be a sequencing read error. The V gene is TRBV20-1, the J gene TRBJ2-5; D might be TRBD2 (5 bases). The germline V gene has CDR1 DFQATT and CDR2 SNEGSKA (reference sequence). The CDR3 is 14 residues long. Trimming cost V 1 base and J 5 bases, with 14 bases left between them. The CDR3 here is CSARASEGRETQYF. In DNA form, the CDR3 reads TGCAGTGCTAGAGCCAGCGAGGGTCGGGAGACCCAGTACTTC.

Notes on this clonotype: A read error may produce the germline difference seen at one junction end. The V call is TRBV12-3 or TRBV12-4, the J call TRBJ2-6; D is tentatively TRBD1 or TRBD2 (5 bases each). CDR3 length: 15 amino acids. The CDR3 bases are TGTGCCCGCAAGCCCCCGGGAAGTGGGGCCAACGTACTGACTTTC. Translation gives CARKPPGSGANVLTF.

To note about this clonotype: A much more abundant neighbour one base away suggests this may be a read error. V is TRBV5-1 and J is TRBJ2-7, with D possibly being TRBD1 (6 bases). Germline V lookup: CDR1 SGHRS, CDR2 YFSETQ. The CDR3 is made up of 16 amino acids. CDR3 in DNA: TGCGCCAGCAGTCTTTCCCTAGGGGGTCAAACCTACGTGCAGTACTTC. It specifies CASSLSLGGQTYVQYF.

As concerns this clonotype: One junction end does not reproduce the germline sequence, and a read error may be involved. The V and J genes are TRBV10-2 and TRBJ1-1; 11 nucleotides align to TRBD1. The CDR3 consists of 16 residues. Germline V gene data show CDR1 as WSHSY and CDR2 as SAAADI. CDR3 DNA: TGCACCAGCAGACCCCCGGTGGGACAGGGGGAGGCTGAAGCTTTCTTT. Translated, it gives CTSRPPVGQGEAEAFF.

Details on this clonotype: This may stem from a read error, because a much larger clone lies one nucleotide away. The genes are TRBV12-3 or TRBV12-4 and TRBJ2-1; D remains unclear. The CDR3 extends over 13 amino acids. Trimming removed 6 bases at V and 5 bases at J, with 11 bases between. CDR3 nucleotide sequence: TGTGCCAGCAGCCAAGTACGTAACAATGAGCAGTTCTTC. This translates into CASSQVRNNEQFF.

A remark on this clonotype: The junction departs from the called germline gene at one end, perhaps through a read error. V and J are TRBV7-9 and TRBJ2-5, with a possible D match to TRBD2 (5 bases). Germline CDR1 is SEHNR and CDR2 is FQNEAQ (reference sequence). The CDR3 sequence is 14 residues long. CDR3 sequence reads: CASCLRRTQETQYF. The CDR3 nucleotides are TGTGCCAGCTGCTTAAGGAGGACCCAAGAGACCCAGTACTTC. Variable domain in full (rest from reference TRBV7-9 and TRBJ2-5): DTGVSQNPRHKITKRGQNVTFRCDPISEHNRLYWYRQTLGQGPEFLTYFQNEAQLEKSRLLSDRFSAERPKGSFSTLEIQRTEQGDSAMYLCASCLRRTQETQYFGPGTRLLVL.

This clonotype was picked up many times. V and J are TRBV29-1 and TRBJ2-7; the D gene could be TRBD1 or TRBD2 (5 bases each). This CDR3 has 12 amino acids. The germline V and J ends were trimmed by 4 bases and 3 bases, with 10 bases remaining between them. The germline V gene encodes CDR1 SQVTM and CDR2 ANQGSEA. CDR3 in amino acids: CSVVRGGYEQYF. In nucleotides, the CDR3 is TGCAGCGTTGTTCGGGGCGGCTACGAGCAGTACTTC.

The chain joins TRBV20-1 to TRBJ1-1, with TRBD1 as a possible D gene (6 bases). V was clipped by 5 bases and J by 4 bases, with 17 bases between them. This CDR3 is built from 14 residues. Germline CDR1 DFQATT, CDR2 SNEGSKA (reference sequence). Here the CDR3 reads CSAYRTVKSTEAFF. The CDR3 DNA follows: TGCAGTGCTTACCGGACAGTGAAGAGCACTGAAGCTTTCTTT.

J is TRBJ2-3 and V is TRBV6-2 or TRBV6-3, with D possibly matching TRBD2 (6 bases). Germline CDR1 reads MNHEY; CDR2 reads SVGEGT. The V and J ends lost 7 bases and 6 bases respectively, with 23 bases between them. CDR3 length: 16 amino acids. Written as DNA, the CDR3 is TGTGCCAGCAACTACTTTCTTACGGGAGTGACGGATACGCAGTATTTT. Its translation: CASNYFLTGVTDTQYF.

This clonotype was seen more than once but under ten times. At one boundary the junction diverges from the germline segment, which might be a read error. This chain connects TRBV30 to TRBJ2-1; D not certain. The CDR3 is 12 residues long. Germline CDR1 is GTSNPN and CDR2 is SVGIG (reference sequence). For the CDR3, the DNA is TGTACCTGGAGTGTAGCAGACAATGAGCAGTTCTTC. Amino acid sequence: CTWSVADNEQFF.

The chain joins TRBV29-1 to TRBJ2-5; D may be TRBD2 (6 bases). Germline V lookup: CDR1 SQVTM, CDR2 ANQGSEA. V was clipped by 6 bases and J by 3 bases, with 20 bases between them. The CDR3 is 15 amino acids. In nucleotides, the CDR3 is TGCAGCGTGCCGGGAGCTAGCGCGACCAAAGAGACCCAGTACTTC. It codes for CSVPGASATKETQYF.

The chain joins TRBV6-5 to TRBJ2-3, with D possibly matching TRBD2 (7 bases). V was trimmed by 6 bases and J by 1 base, leaving 14 bases between them. The CDR3 extends over 15 amino acids. Germline loops: CDR1 MNHEY, CDR2 SVGAGI. The CDR3 DNA reads TGTGCCAGCAGAATGGACGGGGGGCGCACAGATACGCAGTATTTT. Translated, it gives CASRMDGGRTDTQYF.

With regard to this clonotype: The junction does not match germline at one end; this may be a read error. J is TRBJ1-4 and V is TRBV20-1, with D hard to call. CDR3 length: 13 amino acids. Germline CDR1 DFQATT, CDR2 SNEGSKA (reference sequence). DNA for the CDR3: TGCAATGCTGGTTCGGGGATTAATGAAAAACCGTTTTTT. Translation: CNAGSGINEKPFF.

A word on this clonotype: Relative to the germline gene, one junction end is altered; a read error may explain this. The chain uses TRBV4-2 and TRBJ2-7, with 8 bases lining up with TRBD2. This CDR3 has 15 residues. Per the germline V gene, CDR1 is LGHNA and CDR2 is YNFKEQ. The DNA for the CDR3 is TGTGCCAGCAACCAAAGCGGGGGCCTCTCCTACGAGCAGTACTTC. As protein: CASNQSGGLSYEQYF.

The chain carries TRBV6-6 and TRBJ2-7; 7 bases are shared with TRBD2. V was clipped by 3 bases and J by 2 bases; unmatched bases: 7. From germline, CDR1 is MNHNY and CDR2 SVGAGI (reference sequence). This CDR3 has 15 amino acids. The CDR3 DNA reads TGTGCCAGCAGTTATACTAGCGTGAGCGCCTACGAGCAGTACTTC. It encodes CASSYTSVSAYEQYF.

In its sample, this clonotype was seen a few times. In DNA, the CDR3 is TGCGCCAGCAGCTTCCGAGGGGGAGATCAGCCCCAGCATTTT. Its protein is CASSFRGGDQPQHF. The genes are TRBV5-1 and TRBJ1-5; tentative D call: TRBD1 (6 bases). Germline CDR1 is SGHRS and CDR2 is YFSETQ. V gave up 2 bases and J gave up 5 bases, with 11 bases separating them. The CDR3 extends over 14 amino acids.